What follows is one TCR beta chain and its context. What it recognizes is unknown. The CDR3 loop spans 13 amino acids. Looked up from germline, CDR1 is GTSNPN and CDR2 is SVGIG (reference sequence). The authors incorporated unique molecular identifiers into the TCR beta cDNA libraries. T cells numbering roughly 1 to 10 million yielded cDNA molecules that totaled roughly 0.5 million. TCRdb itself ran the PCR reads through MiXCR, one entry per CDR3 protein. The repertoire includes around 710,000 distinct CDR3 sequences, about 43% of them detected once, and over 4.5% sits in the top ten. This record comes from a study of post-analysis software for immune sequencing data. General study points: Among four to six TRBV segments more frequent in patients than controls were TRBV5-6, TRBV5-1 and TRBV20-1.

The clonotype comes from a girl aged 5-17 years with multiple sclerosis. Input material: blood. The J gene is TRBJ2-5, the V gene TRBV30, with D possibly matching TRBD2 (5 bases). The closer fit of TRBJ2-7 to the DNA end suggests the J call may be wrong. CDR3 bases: TGTGCCTGGGAGATCGGCGGGTCCTACGAGCAGTACTTC. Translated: CAWEIGGSYEQYF.